This is a list of T cell receptor beta chains from one sample in a study of blood T cell repertoires in COVID-19. The method was immunoSEQ multiplex PCR; TCRdb's version includes in-frame clones alone and lacks a portion of them. The sample lists around 72,000 clones, approximately 89% seen once, with about 6.4% in the top ten. The sequencing sample was made of peripheral blood. The receptor source for this set is a woman aged 70-85 years with acute or convalescent COVID-19. Both conserved end residues are part of each CDR3. D genes are given only for firm matches. The size field is filled for only some rows; it gives once, few, many or a size class.

abundance	v_gene	len	d_gene	j_gene	CDR3aa	CDR3nt
NA	TRBV19	15	TRBD2	TRBJ2-2	CASSMGLTNTGELFF	TGTGCCAGTAGTATGGGACTAACGAACACCGGGGAGCTGTTTTTT
NA	TRBV27	15	NA	TRBJ1-1	CASSSTGLLNTEAFF	TGTGCCAGCAGTTCCACGGGACTGTTGAACACTGAAGCTTTCTTT
once	TRBV10-3	14	NA	TRBJ1-5	CAISASGTSQPQHF	TGTGCCATCAGTGCCTCGGGGACTAGTCAGCCCCAGCATTTT
NA	TRBV3-1/TRBV3-2	14	NA	TRBJ1-1	CASSPSTRDTEAFF	TGTGCCAGCAGCCCCTCAACCCGGGACACTGAAGCTTTCTTT
NA	TRBV2	15	TRBD1	TRBJ1-5	CASSVDRGNNQPQHF	TGTGCCAGCAGTGTGGACAGGGGTAACAATCAGCCCCAGCATTTT
NA	TRBV3-1/TRBV3-2	15	TRBD1	TRBJ2-7	CASSFQGASPSEQYF	TGTGCCAGCAGCTTCCAGGGGGCGTCCCCTTCCGAGCAGTACTTC
NA	TRBV4-3	20	TRBD1	TRBJ1-6	CASSQDLEDRMGRHGSPLHF	TGCGCCAGCAGCCAAGATCTAGAGGACAGGATGGGGCGTCACGGTTCACCCCTCCACTTT
NA	TRBV28	15	TRBD1	TRBJ1-3	CASRNRDRAGNTIYF	TGTGCCAGCAGAAACCGGGACAGGGCCGGAAACACCATATATTTT
NA	TRBV14	16	TRBD1	TRBJ1-2	CASSPRTGAASYGYTF	TGTGCCAGCAGCCCCCGGACAGGGGCCGCCAGCTATGGCTACACCTTC
few	TRBV5-4	14	TRBD1	TRBJ1-2	CASSLNRGNYGYTF	TGTGCCAGCAGCTTGAACAGGGGTAACTATGGCTACACCTTC
NA	TRBV5-4	14	TRBD1	TRBJ1-4	CASSFGQGGEKLFF	TGTGCCAGCAGCTTCGGACAGGGAGGTGAAAAACTGTTTTTT
once	TRBV28	14	TRBD1	TRBJ1-2	CASSPRDRTDGYTF	TGTGCCAGCAGTCCCCGGGACAGGACGGACGGCTACACCTTC
NA	TRBV18	14	NA	TRBJ1-5	CASSPLTGNQPQHF	TGTGCCAGCTCACCCCTGACGGGGAATCAGCCCCAGCATTTT
NA	TRBV7-9	15	NA	TRBJ2-5	CASSHTGHRQETQYF	TGTGCCAGCAGCCATACGGGACATAGGCAGGAGACCCAGTACTTC
NA	TRBV2	16	NA	TRBJ2-2	CASSEEGTPLTGELFF	TGTGCCAGCAGTGAGGAGGGTACGCCACTCACCGGGGAGCTGTTTTTT
once	TRBV14	15	NA	TRBJ2-7	CASSYPGLPPYEQYF	TGTGCCAGCAGCTACCCCGGACTACCCCCCTACGAGCAGTACTTC
NA	TRBV5-6	14	NA	TRBJ2-5	CASGRRGQRETQYF	TGTGCCAGCGGGAGGCGAGGGCAAAGAGAGACCCAGTACTTC
NA	TRBV6-4	13	TRBD1	TRBJ2-7	CASTDRVVYEQYF	TGTGCCAGTACGGACAGGGTGGTGTACGAGCAGTACTTC
few	TRBV3-1/TRBV3-2	16	TRBD1	TRBJ1-2	CASSRAQTGIGYGYTF	TGTGCCAGCAGCCGGGCCCAGACAGGGATCGGCTATGGCTACACCTTC